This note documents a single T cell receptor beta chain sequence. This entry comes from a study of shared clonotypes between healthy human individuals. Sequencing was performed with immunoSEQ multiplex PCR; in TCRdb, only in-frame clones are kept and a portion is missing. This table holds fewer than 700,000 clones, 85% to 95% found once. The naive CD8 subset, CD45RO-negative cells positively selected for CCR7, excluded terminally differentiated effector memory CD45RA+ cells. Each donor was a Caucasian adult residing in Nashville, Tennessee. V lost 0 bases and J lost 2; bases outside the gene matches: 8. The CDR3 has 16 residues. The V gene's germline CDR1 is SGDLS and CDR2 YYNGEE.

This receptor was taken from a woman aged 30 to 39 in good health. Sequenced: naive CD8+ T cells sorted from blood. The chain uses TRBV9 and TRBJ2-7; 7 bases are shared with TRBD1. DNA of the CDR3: TGTGCCAGCAGCGTAGGGCTAGGGACAGCCGCCTACGAGCAGTACTTC. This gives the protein CASSVGLGTAAYEQYF. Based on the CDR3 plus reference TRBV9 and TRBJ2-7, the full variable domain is DSGVTQTPKHLITATGQRVTLRCSPRSGDLSVYWYQQSLDQGLQFLIQYYNGEERAKGNILERFSAQQFPDLHSELNLSSLELGDSALYFCASSVGLGTAAYEQYFGPGTRLTVT.